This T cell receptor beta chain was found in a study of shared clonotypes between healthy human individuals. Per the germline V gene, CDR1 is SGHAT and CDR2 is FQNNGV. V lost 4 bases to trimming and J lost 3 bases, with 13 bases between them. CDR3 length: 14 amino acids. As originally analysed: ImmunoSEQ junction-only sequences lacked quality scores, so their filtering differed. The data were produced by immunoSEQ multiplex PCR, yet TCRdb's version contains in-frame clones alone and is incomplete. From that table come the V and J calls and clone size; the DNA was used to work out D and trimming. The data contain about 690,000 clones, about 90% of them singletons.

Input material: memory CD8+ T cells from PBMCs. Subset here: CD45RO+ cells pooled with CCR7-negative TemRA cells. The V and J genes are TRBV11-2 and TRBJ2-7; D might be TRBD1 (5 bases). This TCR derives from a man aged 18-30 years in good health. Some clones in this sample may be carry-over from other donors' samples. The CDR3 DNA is TGTGCCAGCAGCTCGCGACAGCGCGACTACGAGCAGTACTTC. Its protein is CASSSRQRDYEQYF.